These T cell receptor beta chains were read from a single sample in a study of blood T cell repertoires in COVID-19. Libraries were prepared by immunoSEQ multiplex PCR; TCRdb keeps only in-frame clonotypes and omits some of them. The sample lists fewer than 250,000 clones; about 88% were seen once. Sequencing used peripheral blood. The receptors shown here come from a middle-aged man with acute or convalescent COVID-19. CDR3s include the opening cysteine and the closing phenylalanine or tryptophan. Fields, in order: CDR3 DNA, CDR3 protein, D gene, J gene, V gene, clone size. The D gene is left open where the match is weak. Part of the rows lack a size; the others show once, few, many or a class for expanded clones.

DNA: TGCGCCAGCAGCTTGGTACAGGGTGAGACTGAAGCTTTCTTT
CDR3: CASSLVQGETEAFF
D: .
J: TRBJ1-1
V: TRBV5-1
size: .

DNA: TGTGCCAGCAGTTCGACCTCCGGGACAAGCTCCTACGAGCAGTACTTC
CDR3: CASSSTSGTSSYEQYF
D: .
J: TRBJ2-7
V: TRBV27
size: once

DNA: TGTGCCAGCAGTTTCCAGGCAACTAATGAAAAACTGTTTTTT
CDR3: CASSFQATNEKLFF
D: .
J: TRBJ1-4
V: TRBV28
size: .

DNA: TGCGCCAGCAGCCAGAGCTCCGGGACAGGGGCTTACATCTATGGCTACACCTTC
CDR3: CASSQSSGTGAYIYGYTF
D: TRBD1
J: TRBJ1-2
V: TRBV4-1
size: .

DNA: TGTGCCAGTAGTATAGGACGGAGGCTCAATCAGCCCCAGCATTTT
CDR3: CASSIGRRLNQPQHF
D: .
J: TRBJ1-5
V: TRBV19
size: .

DNA: TGTGCCAGCAGCTTCGGGGGACTAGCGGGGAGCACAGATACGCAGTATTTT
CDR3: CASSFGGLAGSTDTQYF
D: TRBD2
J: TRBJ2-3
V: TRBV11-3
size: .

DNA: TGTGCCATCAGTGAGTCGGGAGGGGGCTATGGCTACACCTTC
CDR3: CAISESGGGYGYTF
D: .
J: TRBJ1-2
V: TRBV10-3
size: .

DNA: TGTGCCAGCAGCCAAGTGGACCCCGGGACAGGGCTATGGGAGCAGTACTTC
CDR3: CASSQVDPGTGLWEQYF
D: TRBD1
J: TRBJ2-7
V: TRBV3-1/TRBV3-2
size: .

DNA: TGTGCCAGCATGACCGGTGGGAGAGAGACCCAGTACTTC
CDR3: CASMTGGRETQYF
D: .
J: TRBJ2-5
V: TRBV3-1/TRBV3-2
size: .

DNA: TGTGCCAGCAGCTCCGGACAGGGTGTTTCCTACGAGCAGTACTTC
CDR3: CASSSGQGVSYEQYF
D: TRBD1
J: TRBJ2-7
V: TRBV11-3
size: .

DNA: TGTGCCAGCAGCGTAGGTCGGGATGAGCAGTTCTTC
CDR3: CASSVGRDEQFF
D: .
J: TRBJ2-1
V: TRBV9
size: few

DNA: TGTGCCAGCAGCTCCTTTGGAGGGCCCGACACTGAAGCTTTCTTT
CDR3: CASSSFGGPDTEAFF
D: .
J: TRBJ1-1
V: TRBV27
size: once

DNA: TGTGCCAGCAGCCAGAATCGTGGGAGGGGCTATGGCTACACCTTC
CDR3: CASSQNRGRGYGYTF
D: .
J: TRBJ1-2
V: TRBV3-1/TRBV3-2
size: .

DNA: TGCAGCGTTGAGAAACAGGGGGCGGGCAAGACCCAGTACTTC
CDR3: CSVEKQGAGKTQYF
D: TRBD1
J: TRBJ2-5
V: TRBV29-1
size: .

DNA: TGTGCCTGGAGTAAGGGGCAAGAGACCCAGTACTTC
CDR3: CAWSKGQETQYF
D: .
J: TRBJ2-5
V: TRBV30
size: .

DNA: TGTGCCAGCAGCCAAGGAGGTTCGGACTCACCCTACGAGCAGTACTTC
CDR3: CASSQGGSDSPYEQYF
D: .
J: TRBJ2-7
V: TRBV3-1/TRBV3-2
size: .

DNA: TGTGCCACCAGTGAGTCTTCTAGCGGGAGTTTCTACGAGCAGTACTTC
CDR3: CATSESSSGSFYEQYF
D: TRBD2
J: TRBJ2-7
V: TRBV24-1
size: .

DNA: TGTGCCAGCGCGGGACTAGCGGGGGAGAAATATTACGAGCAGTACTTC
CDR3: CASAGLAGEKYYEQYF
D: TRBD2
J: TRBJ2-7
V: TRBV18
size: .